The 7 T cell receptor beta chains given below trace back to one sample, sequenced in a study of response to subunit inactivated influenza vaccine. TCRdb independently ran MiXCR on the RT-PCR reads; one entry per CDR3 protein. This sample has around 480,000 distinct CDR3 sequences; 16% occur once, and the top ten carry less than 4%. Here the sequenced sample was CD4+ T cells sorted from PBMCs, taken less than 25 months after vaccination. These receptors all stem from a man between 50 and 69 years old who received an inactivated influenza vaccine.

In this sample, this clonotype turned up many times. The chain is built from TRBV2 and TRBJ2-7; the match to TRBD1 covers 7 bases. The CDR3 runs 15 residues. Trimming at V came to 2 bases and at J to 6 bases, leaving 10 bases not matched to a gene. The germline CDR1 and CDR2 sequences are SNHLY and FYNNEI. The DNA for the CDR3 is TGTGCCAGCAGTGAATTCGGGCAGGGACAGTCCGAGCAGTACTTC. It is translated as CASSEFGQGQSEQYF.

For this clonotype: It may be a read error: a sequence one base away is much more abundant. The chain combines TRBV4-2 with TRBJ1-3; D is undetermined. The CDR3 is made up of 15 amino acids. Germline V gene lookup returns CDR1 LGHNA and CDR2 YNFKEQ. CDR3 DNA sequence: TGTGCCAGCAGCCAAGACGCCCACTCCGGGAACACCATGTATTTT. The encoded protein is CASSQDAHSGNTMYF.

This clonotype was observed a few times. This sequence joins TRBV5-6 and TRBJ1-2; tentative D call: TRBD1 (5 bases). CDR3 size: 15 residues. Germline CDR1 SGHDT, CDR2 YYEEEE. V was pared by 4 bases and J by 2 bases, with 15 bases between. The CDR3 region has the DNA TGTGCCAGCAGCGGGGGTTCGAAGGGAAACTATGGCTACACCTTC. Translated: CASSGGSKGNYGYTF. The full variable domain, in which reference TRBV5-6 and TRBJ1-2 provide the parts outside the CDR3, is DAGVTQSPTHLIKTRGQQVTLRCSPKSGHDTVSWYQQALGQGPQFIFQYYEEEERQRGNFPDRFSGHQFPNYSSELNVNALLLGDSALYLCASSGGSKGNYGYTFGSGTRLTVV.

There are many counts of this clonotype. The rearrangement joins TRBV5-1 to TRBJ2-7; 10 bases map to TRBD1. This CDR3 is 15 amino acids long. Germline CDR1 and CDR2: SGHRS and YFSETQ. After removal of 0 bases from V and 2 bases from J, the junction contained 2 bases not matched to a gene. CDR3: CASSLEGQGPYEQYF. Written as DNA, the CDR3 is TGCGCCAGCAGCTTGGAGGGACAGGGGCCCTACGAGCAGTACTTC.

CDR3 region: CASSLDGTGPYEQYF. CDR3 coding DNA: TGCGCCAGCAGCTTGGACGGGACGGGGCCCTACGAGCAGTACTTC. This chain connects TRBV5-1 to TRBJ2-7; either TRBD1 or TRBD2 may supply D (5 bases each). The CDR3 is 15 residues long. The germline gives CDR1 SGHRS, CDR2 YFSETQ. V was trimmed by 0 bases and J by 2 bases, leaving 12 bases between them.

The CDR3 nucleotides are TGTGCCAGCAGCTTAAGCTTGAGGGACGTGGAGACCCAGTACTTC. Its translation: CASSLSLRDVETQYF. The rearrangement uses TRBV7-9 and TRBJ2-5; either TRBD1 or TRBD2 may supply D (5 bases each). CDR1 is SEHNR and CDR2 is FQNEAQ in the germline V gene (reference sequence). V was cut by 2 bases and J by 5 bases, with 15 bases left in between. There are 15 residues in the CDR3.

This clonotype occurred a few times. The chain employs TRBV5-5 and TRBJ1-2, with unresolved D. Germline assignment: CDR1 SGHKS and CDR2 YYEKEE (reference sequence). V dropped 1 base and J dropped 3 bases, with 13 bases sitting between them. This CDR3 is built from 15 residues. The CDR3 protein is CASSLQSNAHYGYTF. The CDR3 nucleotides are TGTGCCAGCAGCTTGCAGTCGAACGCTCACTATGGCTACACCTTC.